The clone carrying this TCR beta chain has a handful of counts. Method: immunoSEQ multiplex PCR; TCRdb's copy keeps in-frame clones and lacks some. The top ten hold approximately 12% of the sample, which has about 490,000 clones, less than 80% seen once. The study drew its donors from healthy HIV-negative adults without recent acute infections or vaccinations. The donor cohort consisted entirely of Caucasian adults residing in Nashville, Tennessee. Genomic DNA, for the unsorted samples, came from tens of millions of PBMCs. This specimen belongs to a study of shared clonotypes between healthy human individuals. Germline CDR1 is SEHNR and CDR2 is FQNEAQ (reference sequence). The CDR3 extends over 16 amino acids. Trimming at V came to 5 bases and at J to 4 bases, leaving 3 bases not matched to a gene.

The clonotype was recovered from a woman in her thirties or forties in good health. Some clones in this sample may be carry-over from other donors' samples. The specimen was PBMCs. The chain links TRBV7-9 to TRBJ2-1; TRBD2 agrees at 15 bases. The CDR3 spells CASSRTSGRGYNEQFF. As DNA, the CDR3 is TGTGCCAGCAGCCGGACTAGCGGGAGGGGTTACAATGAGCAGTTCTTC. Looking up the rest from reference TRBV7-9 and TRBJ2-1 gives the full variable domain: DTGVSQNPRHKITKRGQNVTFRCDPISEHNRLYWYRQTLGQGPEFLTYFQNEAQLEKSRLLSDRFSAERPKGSFSTLEIQRTEQGDSAMYLCASSRTSGRGYNEQFFGPGTRLTVL.